Shown below are 2 T cell receptor beta chains from a single sample sequenced in a study of shared T cell receptors in the human thymus listed by TCRdb under 2021. The protocol used for the library was the immunoSEQ multiplex PCR assay. TCRdb's version of the immuneACCESS table is confined to in-frame rearrangements and falls short of the full clone set. An unresolved V gene accounts for under half of the shortfall where checked; the remainder is of unknown origin. The sample data list 700,000 or so clones, and approximately 83% of these were observed just once. The top ten clones comprise around 0.01% of the sample. These data also formed part of another study, on human thymus T cells.

Sequences were obtained from thymocytes. The receptors derive from a girl in the first two years of life with a congenital heart defect. Donor details come from another sample of the same person, matched by shared clones.

This clone was found once. The chain links TRBV6-7 to TRBJ1-4, with D unresolved. TRBV6-7 is an ORF, and what it does is uncertain. This CDR3 has 12 residues. Trimming removed 2 bases from V and 8 bases from J, with 6 bases in between. DNA of the CDR3: TGTGCCAGCAGTTACGGCCTCGAAAAACTGTTTTTT. It codes for CASSYGLEKLFF.

This clone was counted a single time. The V call is TRBV15, the J call TRBJ1-1; 7 bases are a match to TRBD1. The V segment lost 0 bases and the J segment 3 bases; nucleotides outside the gene matches: 10. The CDR3 runs to 17 residues. CDR1 and CDR2 (germline): LNHNV, YYDKDF (reference sequence). In DNA, the CDR3 is TGTGCCACCAGCAGAGATGAGGGGGCGAATCTTTACACTGAAGCTTTCTTT. Translation gives CATSRDEGANLYTEAFF.